The present T cell receptor (beta chain) was sequenced within a study of blood T cell repertoires in COVID-19 (dated by TCRdb to about 2020). For the study in its entirety: Samples covering the acute and convalescent phases of COVID-19 were provided by collaborators in the United States, Italy and Spain. The prospective study material was composed of cDNA or gDNA derived from T cells, B-cell-depleted T cells, or PBMCs. Subjects who had been exposed to COVID-19, were actively infected with it, or had recovered from it provided the deeply sampled blood TCRbeta repertoires that made up the dataset. The repertoires were released in a freely available public database meant as a resource for research on the immune response to SARS-CoV-2. Samples came from the ongoing ImmuneRACE study (first 160 participants) plus 1,254 subjects from 6 global collaborators. The sample metadata nearly always contained a de-identified subject ID, COVID-19 status, age in years and sex. Where available, HLA class I and class II types were obtained from metadata supplied by the sample provider rather than from assay-based typing.

Broader findings and caveats from the paper: The amount of clinical and demographic metadata varied by source and participant and was provided uncurated.

The junction shows trimming of 4 bases on V and 3 bases on J, and the gene matches do not reach 5 bases of it. From the germline V gene, CDR1 is MNHEY and CDR2 is SVGAGI. The CDR3 has 14 amino acids, counting the end cysteine and phenylalanine. The retained sequence is limited to the CDR3, 42 bases, with the frame set at the first base. TCRbeta CDR3 regions were amplified from genomic DNA by means of the immunoSEQ Assay, a bias-controlled multiplex PCR. On the study's bioinformatics: The number of nucleated cells in each sample was estimated by amplification of reference gene primers within the assay. To quantify the absolute abundance of each unique TCRbeta CDR3 rearrangement, sequence reads were collapsed and filtered. For each sample, productive Simpson clonality was calculated as the square root of Simpson's diversity index across productive rearrangements. TCRdb stores this immuneACCESS table with in-frame sequences only. Part of the clones is absent; in the studies checked, under half of the shortfall reflects unresolved V genes, and no reason is known for the rest. V and J calls and clone size are given by that table; D and trimming were obtained from the DNA. The sample records around 310,000 clones, roughly 91% of which are singletons. About a tenth of the sample is in the top ten clones.

This clone was observed a single time. This receptor's antigen is unknown. No base qualities exist here, and no much larger clone lies one base off it. Enrolling through a virtual design, the prospective study's participants ranged in age from roughly 18 to 95 years and lived across 24 United States geographic areas. In the prospective study, participants were assigned to cohorts based on the clinical history participants reported in a screening survey and a study questionnaire. Recovered participants in ImmuneRACE Cohort 3 were defined by two consecutive negative NP/OP PCR tests, clearance by a healthcare professional, or resolution of symptoms. Mobile phlebotomists in the prospective study collected whole blood, serum and a nasopharyngeal or oropharyngeal swab from every participant. Participants in the prospective study had the option to provide additional blood draws and questionnaires over a roughly two-month period. Blood samples from the prospective study were shipped frozen or at room temperature prior to DNA extraction.

This TCR came from a woman under 40 who had recovered from COVID-19. The chain joins TRBV6-5 to TRBJ1-2; 7 central bases correspond to TRBD1. Sequencing was performed on PBMCs or T cells enriched from blood (not recorded which). DNA sequence: TGTGCCAGCAGTTCCGCAGACAGGGACTATGGCTACACCTTC. The encoded protein is CASSSADRDYGYTF.